The 20 T cell receptor beta chains in this list originate from one sample, sequenced in a study of T cell responses to AZD1222 COVID-19 vaccine. Here immunoSEQ multiplex PCR was the method, and the copy in TCRdb shows in-frame clones only, minus some. The repertoire includes roughly 110,000 clones, 87% of them detected once, and approximately 4.3% sits in the top ten. Specimen: peripheral blood, collected on day 0 of AZD1222 vaccination. Receptors originate from an adult in good health.

The chain recombines TRBV19 with TRBJ1-2; 7 nucleotides align to TRBD1. Trimming took 3 bases from V and 5 from J; bases not matched to a gene: 9. CDR1 and CDR2 (germline): LNHDA, SQIVND (reference sequence). The CDR3 has 15 residues. Written as DNA, the CDR3 is TGTGCCAGTAGTATGGTAATCGCAGGGGGTTATGGCTACACCTTC. Residues: CASSMVIAGGYGYTF. Full variable domain (outside the CDR3, taken from reference TRBV19 and TRBJ1-2): DGGITQSPKYLFRKEGQNVTLSCEQNLNHDAMYWYRQDPGQGLRLIYYSQIVNDFQKGDIAEGYSVSREKKESFPLTVTSAQKNPTAFYLCASSMVIAGGYGYTFGSGTRLTVV.

The chain's CDR3 is CASSPDYQETQYF. CDR3 DNA sequence: TGTGCCAGCTCACCAGACTACCAAGAGACCCAGTACTTC. The gene calls are TRBV18 and TRBJ2-5; D remains unclear. Germline V gene sequence: CDR1 KGHSH, CDR2 LQKENI. Trimming removed 2 bases at V and 0 bases at J, with 4 bases between. CDR3 size: 13 residues.

The chain recombines TRBV5-1 with TRBJ1-6, with D maybe TRBD1 (6 bases). The CDR3 length is 13 residues. CDR1 and CDR2 (germline): SGHRS, YFSETQ. V lost 3 bases, J lost 7 bases, and 8 bases lay in between. This chain's CDR3 is CASSSGQNSPLHF. The DNA for the CDR3 is TGCGCCAGCAGCTCCGGACAGAATTCACCCCTCCACTTT. Drawing the rest from reference TRBV5-1 and TRBJ1-6, the complete variable domain is KAGVTQTPRYLIKTRGQQVTLSCSPISGHRSVSWYQQTPGQGLQFLFEYFSETQRNKGNFPGRFSGRQFSNSRSEMNVSTLELGDSALYLCASSSGQNSPLHFGNGTRLTVT.

V and J are TRBV6-5 and TRBJ1-1; tentative D call: TRBD1 (6 bases). V gave up 1 base and J gave up 1 base, with 10 bases separating them. This CDR3 contains 15 residues. Per the germline V gene, CDR1 is MNHEY and CDR2 is SVGAGI. In DNA form, the CDR3 reads TGTGCCAGCAGTTACTACCAGGGGACGAACACTGAAGCTTTCTTT. Protein sequence: CASSYYQGTNTEAFF.

The V call is TRBV5-6, the J call TRBJ1-6, with no clear D. The V gene lost 0 bases and the J gene lost 3 bases, with 13 bases spanning the gap. Germline CDR1 SGHDT, CDR2 YYEEEE. The CDR3 is 17 amino acids. CDR3 DNA sequence: TGTGCCAGCAGCTTGGCCTGGATAGGCAACTATAATTCACCCCTCCACTTT. This sequence encodes CASSLAWIGNYNSPLHF.

The gene calls are TRBV11-2 and TRBJ1-1; D remains unclear. Germline V gives CDR1 SGHAT, CDR2 FQNNGV. This CDR3 comprises 15 residues. The germline V and J ends were trimmed by 0 bases and 1 base, with 9 bases remaining between them. The CDR3: CASSLEVGRNTEAFF. The CDR3 DNA follows: TGTGCCAGCAGCTTAGAGGTCGGACGGAACACTGAAGCTTTCTTT.

The chain couples TRBV4-1 to TRBJ1-2; 11 bases are shared with TRBD1. There are 17 residues in the CDR3. The V and J ends lost 5 bases and 7 bases, in that order; junction bases with no gene match: 15. Per germline, CDR1 MGHRA and CDR2 YSYEKL. In DNA, the CDR3 is TGCGCCAGCAGCTATTCGGACAGGGGGCGCGATGTTGGTGGCTACACCTTC. Its protein product is CASSYSDRGRDVGGYTF.

This clone was seen a few times. The CDR3 DNA reads as TGTGCCAGCAGTGAACCAGGGGGTATATCCGGGGAGCTGTTTTTT. This codes for CASSEPGGISGELFF. The rearrangement joins TRBV6-1 to TRBJ2-2; TRBD1 aligns across 7 bases. The V and J ends lost 2 bases and 6 bases, in that order; junction bases with no gene match: 6. The CDR3 contains 15 residues. The germline V gene encodes CDR1 MNHNS and CDR2 SASEGT.

A note on this clone: At the DNA level, this CDR3 is encoded by other sequences in the same sample as well. V is TRBV6-5 and J is TRBJ1-2; D remains ambiguous. From germline, CDR1 is MNHEY and CDR2 SVGAGI. V lost 6 bases to trimming and J lost 8 bases, with 7 bases between them. CDR3 length: 10 residues. The CDR3 sequence is CASSLPGYTF. The CDR3 region has the DNA TGTGCCAGCAGCCTGCCGGGCTACACCTTC.

This clone came up once. V usage is TRBV7-2 and J usage is TRBJ2-7; 8 positions match TRBD1. The CDR3 runs to 14 residues. V shed 4 bases and J 5 bases; nucleotides not matched to a gene: 7. CDR1 and CDR2 from the germline V gene are SGHTA and FQGNSA. The CDR3 nucleotides are TGTGCCAGCAGCTCCACAGGGGGTTACGACGAGCAGTACTTC. Protein product: CASSSTGGYDEQYF.

The chain links TRBV28 to TRBJ2-2; 9 nucleotides match TRBD2. The CDR3 has 16 residues. The V and J ends lost 5 bases and 1 base, in that order; junction bases with no gene match: 5. The germline gives CDR1 MDHEN, CDR2 SYDVKM. The CDR3 DNA sequence: TGTGCCAGCAGTCCGGGACTAGCCTTGAACACCGGGGAGCTGTTTTTT. This gives the protein CASSPGLALNTGELFF.

The chain recombines TRBV4-1 with TRBJ2-7; D call uncertain. The ends were cut back, 2 bases at V and 0 bases at J, with 8 bases in the middle. CDR3 length: 14 residues. Germline V gives CDR1 MGHRA, CDR2 YSYEKL. In nucleotides, the CDR3 is TGCGCCAGCAGCCAATCGACTCTCTCCTACGAGCAGTACTTC. As protein: CASSQSTLSYEQYF.

The chain recombines TRBV28 with TRBJ2-5; tentative D call: TRBD1 (6 bases). The germline V gene encodes CDR1 MDHEN and CDR2 SYDVKM. V lost 5 bases and J 2 bases, leaving 15 bases between the germline ends. This CDR3 spans 15 amino acids. The DNA of the CDR3 is TGTGCCAGCAGTCCCCCCTCGAGGGGGCAAGAGACCCAGTACTTC. Protein product: CASSPPSRGQETQYF.

The V gene is TRBV27, the J gene TRBJ1-1; 9 bases are a match to TRBD1. Germline assignment: CDR1 MNHEY and CDR2 SMNVEV (reference sequence). V was clipped by 5 bases and J by 7 bases; unmatched bases: 14. There are 16 residues in the CDR3. CDR3 sequence (DNA): TGTGCCAGCAGTCTCCATCAGTCCGGGACAGGGAGTGAAGCTTTCTTT. Translating gives CASSLHQSGTGSEAFF.

The chain has TRBV7-9 and TRBJ2-1, with 7 bases matching TRBD1. V lost 5 bases and J lost 4; bases outside the gene matches: 8. In germline, CDR1 is SEHNR, CDR2 FQNEAQ (reference sequence). The CDR3 extends over 15 amino acids. The CDR3 here is CASSARGQLYNEQFF. As DNA, the CDR3 is TGTGCCAGCAGCGCAAGGGGACAGCTATACAATGAGCAGTTCTTC.

J is TRBJ1-5 and V is TRBV27; 9 bases match TRBD1. Per the germline V gene, CDR1 is MNHEY and CDR2 is SMNVEV (reference sequence). The CDR3 has 15 amino acids. J gave up 4 bases and V 6 bases, and 7 bases lay outside the gene matches. CDR3 sequence: CASSSGTGRNQPQHF. DNA for the CDR3: TGTGCCAGCAGCTCCGGGACAGGGCGGAATCAGCCCCAGCATTTT.

The genes are TRBV9 and TRBJ2-3, with TRBD2 identical over 9 bases. Trimming cost V 3 bases and J 14 bases; bases outside gene matches: 13. The CDR3 is 14 amino acids. CDR1 and CDR2 (germline): SGDLS, YYNGEE. The CDR3 nucleotides read TGTGCCAGCAGCGGAGCGGGGGGAAACCGTCCCCTGTATTTT. Translation: CASSGAGGNRPLYF.

V is TRBV9 and J is TRBJ1-3; D is possibly TRBD1 (6 bases). CDR1 and CDR2 from the germline V gene are SGDLS and YYNGEE. This CDR3 has 16 amino acids. Trimming pared 2 bases from V and 2 bases from J, leaving 14 bases between. CDR3 DNA sequence: TGTGCCAGCAGCGTTAGACCCGAGGGGGCTGGAAACACCATATATTTT. It is translated as CASSVRPEGAGNTIYF.

This clone occurred once. This chain uses TRBV7-2 with TRBJ1-1; perhaps TRBD1 as D (6 bases). Per germline, CDR1 SGHTA and CDR2 FQGNSA. The CDR3 spans 15 residues. Trimming left V 3 bases short and J 0 bases short, with 11 bases between. CDR3 protein: CASSLHRVLNTEAFF. The CDR3 DNA reads TGTGCCAGCAGCTTGCACAGGGTTTTGAACACTGAAGCTTTCTTT.

The chain employs TRBV6-2 or TRBV6-3 and TRBJ2-2; 7 nucleotides agree with TRBD2. V lost 2 bases, J lost 3 bases, and 3 bases stayed unmatched. Germline CDR1 reads MNHEY; CDR2 reads SVGEGT. The CDR3 is 15 residues long. CDR3: CASSYASGYTGELFF. The CDR3 DNA is TGTGCCAGCAGTTACGCTAGCGGCTACACCGGGGAGCTGTTTTTT.